A single sample is the source of the 13 T cell receptor beta chains below, sequenced in a study of cytotoxic CD8 clonotypes in ibrutinib-treated CLL. Generated by immunoSEQ multiplex PCR, the TCRdb table keeps only in-frame clones and is missing some. The sample lists some 130,000 clones; more than 75% were seen once. Material: PBMCs, obtained after 24 months of ibrutinib treatment. The receptors stem from a human donor with chronic lymphocytic leukemia.

CDR3 DNA: TGCAGCGTTGAAGCGGGACAGGGTGCGCCCAGGTACTTC. Its protein product is CSVEAGQGAPRYF. This chain connects TRBV29-1 to TRBJ2-7; 9 bases are a match to TRBD1. Germline V CDR1 and CDR2: SQVTM, ANQGSEA. J was trimmed by 12 bases and V by 1 base; bases with no gene match: 10. This CDR3 region has 13 residues.

The rearrangement uses TRBV7-8 and TRBJ1-1, with TRBD1 matching 7 bases. After removal of 5 bases from V and 5 bases from J, the junction contained 11 bases not matched to a gene. CDR1 is SGHVS and CDR2 is FQNEAQ in the germline V gene. This CDR3 spans 15 amino acids. The CDR3 spells CASSPQEGARTEAFF. CDR3 sequence (DNA): TGTGCCAGCAGCCCCCAGGAGGGGGCGAGGACTGAAGCTTTCTTT.

The chain recombines TRBV11-1 with TRBJ1-1; 7 bases fit TRBD1. Losses at the gene ends were 5 bases for V and 0 bases for J; bases not matched to a gene: 0. The germline gives CDR1 SGHAT, CDR2 FQDESV (reference sequence). The CDR3 covers 13 residues. CDR3 protein: CASSGTVNTEAFF. CDR3 sequence (DNA): TGTGCCAGCAGCGGGACAGTGAACACTGAAGCTTTCTTT.

V is TRBV19 and J is TRBJ2-7; TRBD1 matches 7 bases. The J segment lost 1 base and the V segment lost 6 bases, leaving 6 bases of the junction unmatched. This CDR3 is built from 14 residues. The V gene's germline CDR1 is LNHDA and CDR2 SQIVND (reference sequence). The CDR3 coding sequence is TGTGCCAGTAGAGGACAGGTCGGTTCCTACGAGCAGTACTTC. This codes for CASRGQVGSYEQYF.

CDR3 in DNA: TGTGCCAGCAGCTCCGACTGGGGAGAGACCCAGTACTTC. Protein product: CASSSDWGETQYF. The chain is built from TRBV13 and TRBJ2-5; D is unresolved. Trimming stripped 4 bases from V and 4 bases from J, with 10 bases between. The CDR3 runs 13 residues. Germline CDR1 and CDR2: PRHDT and FYEKMQ (reference sequence).

The chain uses TRBV7-9 and TRBJ1-4; D is ambiguous. V was pared by 1 base and J by 8 bases, with 11 bases between. Germline CDR1 SEHNR, CDR2 FQNEAQ (reference sequence). The CDR3 spans 14 residues. CDR3 in DNA: TGTGCCAGCAGCTTAGGAGGGATCGGGGAAAAACTGTTTTTT. This gives the protein CASSLGGIGEKLFF.

The gene calls are TRBV10-3 and TRBJ1-3; TRBD1 aligns across 8 bases. The CDR3 spans 14 residues. V lost 7 bases, J lost 7 bases, and 9 bases stayed unmatched. Germline values: CDR1 ENHRY, CDR2 SYGVKD. The CDR3 sequence: CAIKPGTGANTIYF. DNA for the CDR3: TGTGCCATCAAACCCGGGACAGGAGCGAACACCATATATTTT.

CDR3 in DNA: TGTGCCAGCAGAGCCGTCTCCTATAATTCACCCCTCCACTTT. Translated: CASRAVSYNSPLHF. V gene TRBV27 combines with J gene TRBJ1-6; no clear D. V was cut by 6 bases and J by 0 bases, with 6 bases left in between. CDR3 size: 14 residues. Germline V gene sequence: CDR1 MNHEY, CDR2 SMNVEV (reference sequence).

This chain links TRBV7-2 with TRBJ1-1; no firm D call. Germline CDR1 is SGHTA and CDR2 is FQGNSA. The CDR3 spans 13 residues. Trimming took off 4 bases at V and 0 bases at J, with 6 bases between the two ends. The CDR3 region has the DNA TGTGCCAGCAGCTACCAGCTGAACACTGAAGCTTTCTTT. It yields the protein CASSYQLNTEAFF.

This rearrangement joins TRBV6-5 to TRBJ1-4, with 10 bases matching TRBD1. The CDR3 is made up of 14 amino acids. Trimming took 5 bases from V and 8 from J; bases not matched to a gene: 5. The germline CDR1 and CDR2 sequences are MNHEY and SVGAGI. The CDR3 region has the DNA TGTGCCAGCAGTCGAGGACAGGGGGGGGAAAAACTGTTTTTT. It yields the protein CASSRGQGGEKLFF.

The V and J genes are TRBV19 and TRBJ2-7, with 10 bases that match TRBD1. The V gene's germline CDR1 is LNHDA and CDR2 SQIVND (reference sequence). The CDR3 extends over 14 amino acids. The J segment lost 6 bases and the V segment lost 7 bases, leaving 9 bases of the junction unmatched. This CDR3 is CASTPGQGVSEQYF. CDR3 nucleotide sequence: TGTGCCAGTACCCCCGGACAGGGGGTTTCCGAGCAGTACTTC.

This clone has just a few counts. V gene TRBV27 combines with J gene TRBJ2-7; D is ambiguous. V was cut by 8 bases and J by 4 bases, with 15 bases left in between. Germline loops: CDR1 MNHEY, CDR2 SMNVEV (reference sequence). The CDR3 loop spans 13 amino acids. The CDR3 here is CASAPRRSYEQYF. The CDR3 nucleotides are TGTGCCAGCGCTCCCCGGAGATCATACGAGCAGTACTTC.

The genes are TRBV28 and TRBJ2-1; the match to TRBD2 covers 7 bases. With 3 bases clipped from V and 6 bases from J, the junction kept 14 bases outside the gene matches. CDR3 length: 17 amino acids. From germline, CDR1 is MDHEN and CDR2 SYDVKM. CDR3 in amino acids: CASSFGPRGRAPNEQFF. Here the CDR3 DNA reads TGTGCCAGCAGTTTTGGGCCGCGTGGGAGGGCTCCCAATGAGCAGTTCTTC.